Sequencing of this T cell receptor (beta chain) was carried out in a study of T cell responses to AZD1222 COVID-19 vaccine. Study-wide findings and caveats: Among the donors, most were white British and more were female, and clonal diversity was possibly underestimated.

In the case of this clone: Its antigen remains unidentified.

The CDR3 consists of 15 residues. Trimming cost V 0 bases and J 1 base, with 9 bases left between them. CDR1 SGDLS and CDR2 YYNGEE come from the germline V gene. Here immunoSEQ multiplex PCR was the method, and the copy in TCRdb shows in-frame clones only, minus some. The sample holds roughly 97,000 clones, around 89% seen once. This TCR derives from an adult in good health. The chain recombines TRBV9 with TRBJ2-3; tentative D call: TRBD1 (5 bases). Sequencing was performed on peripheral blood, taken on day 0 of AZD1222 vaccination. CDR3 region: CASSVGGRGTDTQYF. The CDR3 nucleotides read TGTGCCAGCAGCGTAGGGGGCAGGGGCACAGATACGCAGTATTTT. The variable domain in full, with the rest retrieved from reference TRBV9 and TRBJ2-3, is DSGVTQTPKHLITATGQRVTLRCSPRSGDLSVYWYQQSLDQGLQFLIQYYNGEERAKGNILERFSAQQFPDLHSELNLSSLELGDSALYFCASSVGGRGTDTQYFGPGTRLTVL.